The rows below give T cell receptor beta chains drawn from one sample of a study of blood T cell repertoires in COVID-19. This table comes from immunoSEQ multiplex PCR, and its TCRdb copy is limited to in-frame clones, with some not included. Of just under 150,000 clones listed, about 85% are singletons. Sequencing used peripheral blood. These receptors all come from a human donor with acute or convalescent COVID-19. The donor label of this sample is uncertain. The CDR3 runs from the conserved cysteine through the conserved F or W. D genes are given only for firm matches. Only part of the rows carry a size: once, few, many, or a class if the clone is expanded.

15 TRBJ1-2 TRBD1 TRBV7-9 - TGTGCCAGCAGCTTAATCGGGACAGGGGTAGACGGCTACACCTTC CASSLIGTGVDGYTF
14 TRBJ2-5 TRBD1 TRBV5-5 - TGTGCCAGCAGCCTAGGGGGCGCGAGAGAGACCCAGTACTTC CASSLGGARETQYF
14 TRBJ2-1 - TRBV5-1 - TGCGCCAGCAGCTTGTATCCTAGCTACAATGAGCAGTTCTTC CASSLYPSYNEQFF
16 TRBJ2-5 TRBD2 TRBV10-3 - TGTGCCATCAGTGAGTCTTTAGCGGGAGGTATGGAGACCCAGTACTTC CAISESLAGGMETQYF
12 TRBJ1-1 - TRBV6-5 - TGTGCCAGCAAGGAGCGCTACACTGAAGCTTTCTTT CASKERYTEAFF
13 TRBJ1-2 - TRBV12-3/TRBV12-4 - TGTGCCAGCAGTGAACAGGGCACATATGGCTACACCTTC CASSEQGTYGYTF
14 TRBJ2-7 TRBD1 TRBV15 - TGTGCCACCAGCAGTGGACAGGGATCCTACGAGCAGTACTTC CATSSGQGSYEQYF
14 TRBJ2-1 - TRBV9 - TGTGCCAGCAGCCCAGACCCTGCGGTAGATGAGCAGTTCTTC CASSPDPAVDEQFF
16 TRBJ2-3 TRBD2 TRBV4-3 - TGCGCCAGCAGCCCGGATAGCGGGAGAAGTCGGGATACGCAGTATTTT CASSPDSGRSRDTQYF
16 TRBJ1-2 - TRBV27 - TGTGCCAGCAGTTTACGGCAGGGGTCTCGTAACTATGGCTACACCTTC CASSLRQGSRNYGYTF
13 TRBJ1-1 TRBD1 TRBV12-3/TRBV12-4 - TGTGCCAGCAATAAACAGGGGGGGCCTGAAGCTTTCTTT CASNKQGGPEAFF
15 TRBJ1-4 TRBD1 TRBV19 once TGTGCCAGTAGCGAAAGGGACAGACCTAATGAAAAACTGTTTTTT CASSERDRPNEKLFF
15 TRBJ2-3 TRBD2 TRBV19 - TGTGCCAGTAGTATGGGACTAGCGGGCACAGATACGCAGTATTTT CASSMGLAGTDTQYF
13 TRBJ1-1 - TRBV7-9 - TGTGCCAGCAGCTTTGGAGCGAACACTGAAGCTTTCTTT CASSFGANTEAFF
15 TRBJ1-2 - TRBV6-1 once TGTGCCAGCAGTGAAGGGAGACAGGACCTCTATGGCTACACCTTC CASSEGRQDLYGYTF
14 TRBJ1-2 - TRBV5-1 - TGCGCCAGCAGGCCCACCTCCAGGGACTATGGCTACACCTTC CASRPTSRDYGYTF
17 TRBJ2-6 - TRBV3-1/TRBV3-2 once TGTGCCAGCAGCCAAGATGTGAGGGTCTCTGGGGCCAACGTCCTGACTTTC CASSQDVRVSGANVLTF
16 TRBJ1-1 TRBD1 TRBV19 - TGTGCCAGTAGTCCATACCGGGACAGCCTGAACACTGAAGCTTTCTTT CASSPYRDSLNTEAFF
16 TRBJ2-1 TRBD2 TRBV27 - TGTGCCAGCAGACCAGTTCTAGCGGGAGTCCACAATGAGCAGTTCTTC CASRPVLAGVHNEQFF
15 TRBJ1-5 - TRBV6-5 few TGTGCCAGCACCTCCGCTAGTCGTGGCAATCAGCCCCAGCATTTT CASTSASRGNQPQHF